These 18 T cell receptor beta chains originate from one sample sequenced in a study of shared clonotypes between healthy human individuals. The protocol was immunoSEQ multiplex PCR, while the TCRdb copy is restricted to in-frame clones and leaves out a portion. The table has around 350,000 clones, less than 75% seen once; the top ten hold under 11%. Material: memory CD4+ T cells sorted from blood. Indicated subset: CD45RA-negative fraction. The receptors were gathered from a man aged 25-45 years in good health.

V gene TRBV5-6 combines with J gene TRBJ2-5, with D maybe TRBD2 (6 bases). In germline, CDR1 is SGHDT, CDR2 YYEEEE. V shed 1 base and J shed 2 bases, with 15 bases lying between them. This CDR3 is 16 amino acids long. The CDR3 loop reads CASSLFGGTLQETQYF. CDR3 DNA sequence: TGTGCCAGCAGCTTGTTTGGCGGGACCCTACAAGAGACCCAGTACTTC.

This clone was counted at least ten times. Other nucleotide sequences from this sample produce the same CDR3. The chain recombines TRBV6-5 with TRBJ2-7; 10 nucleotides match TRBD1. V dropped 7 bases and J dropped 7; count of bases not matched to a gene: 7. The CDR3 is made up of 13 amino acids. CDR1 is MNHEY and CDR2 is SVGAGI in the germline V gene. CDR3 nucleotides: TGTGCCAGCACCAGGGACAGGGGTGGGGAGCAGTACTTC. This codes for CASTRDRGGEQYF.

This clone was picked up a small number of times. The rearrangement joins TRBV21-1 to TRBJ2-5; the table's D call, TRBD1, was not checked against the DNA. TRBV21-1 is annotated as a pseudogene. The CDR3 totals 11 residues. The CDR3 DNA sequence: TGTGCCAGACGGACAGGAGAGACCCAGTACTTC. Translation gives CARRTGETQYF.

This clone has just one count. J is TRBJ2-7 and V is TRBV5-4, with 7 positions matching TRBD2. J gave up 4 bases and V 9 bases, and 13 bases lay outside the gene matches. CDR3 length equals 14 residues. Germline V gene lookup returns CDR1 SGHNT and CDR2 YYREEE (reference sequence). The CDR3: CATRSTGGRYEQYF. DNA of the CDR3: TGTGCCACCCGTTCCACCGGGGGGAGGTACGAGCAGTACTTC.

This chain links TRBV29-1 with TRBJ2-7; the D is unclear. The CDR3 loop spans 12 amino acids. V was pared by 8 bases and J by 5 bases, with 16 bases between. Germline loops: CDR1 SQVTM, CDR2 ANQGSEA. CDR3 sequence reads: CSIISLRHEQYF. As DNA, the CDR3 is TGCAGCATAATATCGTTACGACACGAGCAGTACTTC.

Turning to this clone: Other DNA sequences in this sample translate to the same CDR3. The CDR3 protein is CASSLGATGELFF. CDR3 nucleotides: TGCGCCAGCAGCTTGGGGGCCACCGGGGAGCTGTTTTTT. This chain joins TRBV5-1 and TRBJ2-2; D uncertain. Trimming removed 0 bases at V and 4 bases at J, with 4 bases between. CDR3 length equals 13 residues. Germline lookup yields CDR1 SGHRS and CDR2 YFSETQ.

The chain uses TRBV5-1 and TRBJ2-7, with 9 bases lining up with TRBD1. The CDR3 covers 15 residues. The junction had 8 bases not matched to a gene; V was cut back by 2 bases and J by 5 bases. Germline V lookup: CDR1 SGHRS, CDR2 YFSETQ. The CDR3 protein is CASSFLTGGLNEQYF. In nucleotides, the CDR3 is TGCGCCAGCAGCTTCCTGACAGGGGGGCTGAACGAGCAGTACTTC.

V is TRBV9 and J is TRBJ2-3; no clear D. The germline V gene has CDR1 SGDLS and CDR2 YYNGEE. The CDR3 consists of 13 residues. V shed 2 bases and J shed 4 bases, with 8 bases lying between them. The DNA of the CDR3 is TGTGCCAGCAGCGTCGTATTGTCAGATACGCAGTATTTT. Translated, it gives CASSVVLSDTQYF.

The chain has TRBV11-3 and TRBJ2-3; D is undetermined. Germline-derived CDR1 and CDR2 are SGHNT and YENEEA. CDR3 length equals 13 residues. Between the trimmed V and J ends, which lost 2 bases and 4 bases, there was a span of 7 bases. CDR3 region: CASSLKGSDTQYF. The CDR3 DNA reads as TGTGCCAGCAGCTTAAAAGGGTCAGATACGCAGTATTTT.

Only a few counts were recorded for this clone. The chain recombines TRBV29-1 with TRBJ2-7; no clear D. Germline-derived CDR1 and CDR2 are SQVTM and ANQGSEA. The CDR3 runs to 15 residues. The V end was cut by 6 bases, the J end by 2 bases, with 20 bases between. In nucleotides, the CDR3 is TGCAGCGTATCATCCTCAGTTGGACGGACCTACGAGCAGTACTTC. It encodes CSVSSSVGRTYEQYF.

This clone was recorded only once. This rearrangement joins TRBV7-2 to TRBJ2-1; TRBD2 agrees at 8 bases. This CDR3 has 14 residues. CDR1 is SGHTA and CDR2 is FQGNSA in the germline V gene. The J segment lost 7 bases and the V segment lost 4 bases, leaving 6 bases of the junction unmatched. The CDR3 bases are TGTGCCAGCAGCTCGGGACGGGGGGGAAATGAGCAGTTCTTC. It translates to CASSSGRGGNEQFF. Together with reference TRBV7-2 and TRBJ2-1, the CDR3 gives the full variable domain: GAGVSQSPSNKVTEKGKDVELRCDPISGHTALYWYRQSLGQGLEFLIYFQGNSAPDKSGLPSDRFSAERTGGSVSTLTIQRTQQEDSAVYLCASSSGRGGNEQFFGPGTRLTVL.

Details on this clone: The sample carries other DNA sequences with the same CDR3. CDR3 protein: CASSVTDTQYF. The CDR3 DNA reads TGTGCCAGCAGCGTCACAGATACGCAGTATTTT. The chain joins TRBV2 to TRBJ2-3; no reliable D call. CDR1 SNHLY and CDR2 FYNNEI come from the germline V gene. The CDR3 loop spans 11 amino acids. The germline V and J ends were trimmed by 6 bases and 2 bases, with 3 bases remaining between them.

As DNA, the CDR3 is TGTGCCAGCAGACCACCGGGACAGGGGAACGCTTTCTTT. This codes for CASRPPGQGNAFF. The chain couples TRBV6-5 to TRBJ1-1; TRBD1 matches 10 bases. CDR3 length: 13 amino acids. Germline V lookup: CDR1 MNHEY, CDR2 SVGAGI. V was pared by 6 bases and J by 11 bases, with 9 bases of the junction left unmatched.

The chain combines TRBV7-2 with TRBJ1-2, with 7 nucleotides matching TRBD1. Germline trimming cut 1 base from V and 2 bases from J; bases unmatched to any gene: 16. This CDR3 is built from 19 residues. Germline lookup yields CDR1 SGHTA and CDR2 FQGNSA. In nucleotides, the CDR3 is TGTGCCAGCAGCTTAGTCCACTACTGGGACAGACCCCTGAACTATGGCTACACCTTC. Its protein product is CASSLVHYWDRPLNYGYTF.

The chain couples TRBV20-1 to TRBJ1-1; D gene uncertain. CDR1 and CDR2 (germline): DFQATT, SNEGSKA (reference sequence). Trimming pared 4 bases from V and 0 bases from J, leaving 3 bases between. The CDR3 loop spans 11 amino acids. The CDR3 nucleotides read TGCAGTGCTACCATGAACACTGAAGCTTTCTTT. This codes for CSATMNTEAFF.

Remarks on this clone: The identical CDR3 is also encoded by other nucleotide sequences in the sample. This sequence joins TRBV5-1 and TRBJ2-5, with a tentative D call TRBD2 (5 bases). Trimming removed 2 bases at V and 5 bases at J, with 10 bases between. The CDR3 is 13 amino acids. The germline V gene encodes CDR1 SGHRS and CDR2 YFSETQ. CDR3 bases: TGCGCCAGCAGCTTCGGGGTAGCGGAGACCCAGTACTTC. The encoded protein is CASSFGVAETQYF.

Only one count was recorded for this clone. The chain links TRBV10-3 to TRBJ2-7; D may be TRBD1 (6 bases). Germline V gene sequence: CDR1 ENHRY, CDR2 SYGVKD. V dropped 6 bases and J dropped 3 bases, with 9 bases sitting between them. This CDR3 is 12 amino acids long. The CDR3 coding sequence is TGTGCCATCAGACAGGACAGCTACGAGCAGTACTTC. Translated: CAIRQDSYEQYF.

This clone was seen only once. The chain recombines TRBV10-2 with TRBJ2-1; D might be TRBD2 (5 bases). The germline CDR1 and CDR2 sequences are WSHSY and SAAADI. Trimming cost V 1 base and J 0 bases, with 10 bases left between them. The CDR3 runs 16 residues. CDR3 protein: CASSEFGISSYNEQFF. CDR3 nucleotide sequence: TGCGCCAGCAGTGAGTTCGGGATTAGCTCCTACAATGAGCAGTTCTTC.